Below are 16 T cell receptor beta chains sequenced from a single sample in a study of cytotoxic CD8 clonotypes in ibrutinib-treated CLL. Sequencing was performed with immunoSEQ multiplex PCR; in TCRdb, only in-frame clones are kept and a portion is missing. Counted here are roughly 160,000 clones, approximately 84% occurring once; the ten biggest clones make up 4.6%. The sample in question was PBMCs, obtained after 24 months of ibrutinib treatment. The origin of the receptors is a human donor with chronic lymphocytic leukemia.

The V call is TRBV19, the J call TRBJ1-3; D possibly corresponds to TRBD1 (6 bases). Trimming shortened V by 6 bases and J by 5 bases, and 17 bases separated the two germline ends. This CDR3 has 15 amino acids. Germline V CDR1 and CDR2: LNHDA, SQIVND (reference sequence). The CDR3 spells CASSLGAGGRNTIYF. The CDR3 bases are TGTGCCAGTAGCCTGGGGGCAGGAGGACGAAACACCATATATTTT.

This sequence joins TRBV18 and TRBJ1-4; tentative D call: TRBD1 (6 bases). CDR1 and CDR2 from the germline V gene are KGHSH and LQKENI. The CDR3 is 14 amino acids. V lost 3 bases and J lost 5, with 10 bases in between. CDR3 amino acids: CASSPQGKNEKLFF. CDR3 bases: TGTGCCAGCTCACCCCAGGGGAAGAATGAAAAACTGTTTTTT.

The genes are TRBV19 and TRBJ1-5; 8 nucleotides agree with TRBD1. V lost 4 bases and J lost 5; bases outside the gene matches: 7. CDR3 length: 15 amino acids. Germline V CDR1 and CDR2: LNHDA, SQIVND (reference sequence). CDR3 in DNA: TGTGCCAGTAGTAACGGACAGGGTGGACATCAGCCCCAGCATTTT. This encodes CASSNGQGGHQPQHF.

The chain employs TRBV6-1 and TRBJ2-7; weak D call: TRBD1 (6 bases). V was clipped by 3 bases and J by 12 bases, with 18 bases between them. The CDR3 has 13 amino acids. The V gene's germline CDR1 is MNHNS and CDR2 SASEGT. The CDR3 here is CASSEGYRAGGYF. The CDR3 coding sequence is TGTGCCAGCAGTGAGGGATACAGGGCTGGGGGGTACTTC.

This clone was recorded many times. The J gene is TRBJ1-4, the V gene TRBV28; 8 positions agree with TRBD1. The germline V gene encodes CDR1 MDHEN and CDR2 SYDVKM. CDR3 length equals 13 residues. J gave up 8 bases and V 5 bases, and 4 bases lay outside the gene matches. The CDR3 region is CASSRDRREKLFF. CDR3 coding DNA: TGTGCCAGCAGTAGGGACAGGAGGGAAAAACTGTTTTTT.

In this sample, this clone turned up a few times. The rearrangement links TRBV2 to TRBJ1-6, with D uncertain. V lost 9 bases and J 0 bases, leaving 9 bases between the germline ends. CDR3 length: 14 amino acids. Per the germline V gene, CDR1 is SNHLY and CDR2 is FYNNEI. The CDR3 is CASLGLSYNSPLHF. DNA for the CDR3: TGTGCCAGTCTAGGGCTCTCCTATAATTCACCCCTCCACTTT.

The CDR3 DNA reads TGCGCCAGCAGACAAGGACAGGGCACAGATACGCAGTATTTT. This encodes CASRQGQGTDTQYF. The rearrangement links TRBV5-1 to TRBJ2-3; 7 positions agree with TRBD1. Germline lookup yields CDR1 SGHRS and CDR2 YFSETQ. The CDR3 length is 14 residues. Unmatched junction bases numbered 4, after V lost 5 bases and J lost 1 base.

The CDR3 DNA follows: TGCGCCAGCAGTGAGTCGGGGGCCCTTCCCTCACCCCTCCACTTT. Translation: CASSESGALPSPLHF. V gene TRBV10-2 combines with J gene TRBJ1-6, with a weak D call TRBD1 (6 bases). Between the trimmed V and J ends, which lost 0 bases and 10 bases, there was a span of 13 bases. The CDR3 extends over 15 amino acids. Germline lookup yields CDR1 WSHSY and CDR2 SAAADI.

The chain combines TRBV29-1 with TRBJ2-7; D gene uncertain. V dropped 5 bases and J dropped 0 bases, with 11 bases sitting between them. CDR3 size: 13 residues. In germline, CDR1 is SQVTM, CDR2 ANQGSEA. This chain's CDR3 is CSVRWSSSYEQYF. Written as DNA, the CDR3 is TGCAGCGTTAGGTGGTCTAGCTCCTACGAGCAGTACTTC.

Only a few counts were recorded for this clone. The rearrangement uses TRBV11-2 and TRBJ1-4; maybe TRBD1 (5 bases). V lost 8 bases to trimming and J lost 5 bases, with 12 bases between them. CDR1 is SGHAT and CDR2 is FQNNGV in the germline V gene. The CDR3 loop spans 13 amino acids. The CDR3 region is CASGDGENEKLFF. As DNA, the CDR3 is TGTGCCAGCGGGGACGGCGAAAATGAAAAACTGTTTTTT.

This chain connects TRBV9 to TRBJ2-2, with 8 bases that match TRBD2. Germline V gene sequence: CDR1 SGDLS, CDR2 YYNGEE. The CDR3 is made up of 14 amino acids. J gave up 1 base and V 7 bases, and 3 bases lay outside the gene matches. The CDR3 region is CASASGGNTGELFF. In nucleotides, the CDR3 is TGTGCCAGCGCAAGCGGGGGGAACACCGGGGAGCTGTTTTTT.

The V gene is TRBV7-6, the J gene TRBJ2-1, with a tentative D call TRBD2 (5 bases). In germline, CDR1 is SGHVS, CDR2 FNYEAQ. The CDR3 sequence is 17 residues long. V was shortened by 3 bases and J by 4 bases, with 19 bases between the two germline ends. The CDR3 DNA reads TGTGCCAGCAGCTTGTTAGCGAACAACCGGGGATACAATGAGCAGTTCTTC. Translated: CASSLLANNRGYNEQFF.

The rearrangement joins TRBV9 to TRBJ1-5; weak D call: TRBD1 (5 bases). CDR1 and CDR2 from the germline V gene are SGDLS and YYNGEE. Trimming took 9 bases from V and 3 from J, leaving 10 bases between them. There are 12 residues in the CDR3. The CDR3 spells CATGSINQPQHF. CDR3 nucleotides: TGTGCCACAGGGTCAATCAATCAGCCCCAGCATTTT.

This clone was detected only once. The chain links TRBV5-1 to TRBJ1-4, with D hard to call. Germline V gives CDR1 SGHRS, CDR2 YFSETQ. This CDR3 is built from 15 residues. Trimming took 4 bases from V and 0 from J, leaving 10 bases between them. Here the CDR3 reads CASSRRAATNEKLFF. Here the CDR3 DNA reads TGCGCCAGCAGCCGCCGGGCAGCAACTAATGAAAAACTGTTTTTT.

The genes are TRBV27 and TRBJ1-5; 7 bases are a match to TRBD1. Unmatched junction bases numbered 8, after V lost 6 bases and J lost 6 bases. The CDR3 runs to 14 residues. Germline CDR1 is MNHEY and CDR2 is SMNVEV (reference sequence). The CDR3 sequence: CASRQQGLAQPQHF. As DNA, the CDR3 is TGTGCCAGCAGACAACAGGGGTTGGCTCAGCCCCAGCATTTT.

This clone was seen only once. This chain joins TRBV2 and TRBJ2-3; 16 bases map to TRBD2. Germline V gives CDR1 SNHLY, CDR2 FYNNEI. This CDR3 is 16 amino acids long. V shed 8 bases, J shed 1 base, and the junction held 3 bases outside the gene matches. The CDR3 sequence: CASYGTSGGGTDTQYF. CDR3 coding DNA: TGTGCCAGCTACGGGACTAGCGGGGGGGGCACAGATACGCAGTATTTT.